What follows are 11 T cell receptor beta chains derived from one specimen sequenced in a study of blood T cells in healthy people across ages. The authors ran a second PCR of about 6 to 11 cycles using a sample-barcoded 5' primer and a J-beta primer mix. TCRdb independently ran MiXCR on the 5' RACE reads; one entry per CDR3 protein. The table has fewer than 2 million distinct CDR3 sequences, about 39% seen once. Sequencing was done on a sample of blood. The receptors come from a human donor in good health.

In this sample, this clonotype turned up a few times. The J gene is TRBJ2-3, the V gene TRBV7-9, with 7 nucleotides matching TRBD2. The trim removed 5 bases at V and 1 base at J, leaving 6 bases unmatched. The length of the CDR3 is 15 residues. Germline V lookup: CDR1 SEHNR, CDR2 FQNEAQ (reference sequence). CDR3 sequence reads: CASSHAGDGTDTQYF. Here the CDR3 DNA reads TGTGCCAGCAGCCATGCGGGGGATGGCACAGATACGCAGTATTTT. The full variable domain, in which reference TRBV7-9 and TRBJ2-3 provide the parts outside the CDR3, is DTGVSQNPRHKITKRGQNVTFRCDPISEHNRLYWYRQTLGQGPEFLTYFQNEAQLEKSRLLSDRFSAERPKGSFSTLEIQRTEQGDSAMYLCASSHAGDGTDTQYFGPGTRLTVL.

This clonotype occurred once. The chain uses TRBV28 and TRBJ1-4, with a tentative D call TRBD1 (6 bases). The CDR3 is 15 residues long. CDR1 and CDR2 from the germline V gene are MDHEN and SYDVKM. V lost 3 bases to trimming and J lost 3 bases, with 11 bases between them. DNA for the CDR3: TGTGCCAGCAGTTTTAGGGGGAGGGCTAATGAAAAACTGTTTTTT. Translation: CASSFRGRANEKLFF.

The chain has TRBV6-1 and TRBJ2-7; 10 bases are shared with TRBD1. This CDR3 comprises 12 residues. V trimming: 7 bases; J trimming: 5 bases; junction bases outside the gene matches: 2. Germline CDR1 MNHNS, CDR2 SASEGT. The CDR3 nucleotides read TGTGCCAGCAAGACAGGGGGCAACGAGCAGTACTTC. It is translated as CASKTGGNEQYF.

The chain couples TRBV12-3 or TRBV12-4 to TRBJ2-3; no definite D call. This CDR3 region has 11 residues. The ends were cut back, 7 bases at V and 6 bases at J, with 8 bases in the middle. CDR3 region: CASTTGDTQYF. The CDR3 DNA is TGTGCCAGCACCACGGGTGATACGCAGTATTTT.

V and J are TRBV9 and TRBJ2-1, with TRBD2 matching 8 bases. The germline V gene encodes CDR1 SGDLS and CDR2 YYNGEE. J gave up 7 bases and V 5 bases, and 11 bases lay outside the gene matches. The CDR3 runs to 15 residues. The DNA of the CDR3 is TGTGCCAGCAGTGCCGGGGGGGCGCCTACTAATGAGCAGTTCTTC. As protein: CASSAGGAPTNEQFF.

This clonotype turned up a few times. V usage is TRBV20-1 and J usage is TRBJ1-2; D is ambiguous. V shed 3 bases and J shed 6 bases, with 8 bases lying between them. The CDR3 covers 11 residues. Germline values: CDR1 DFQATT, CDR2 SNEGSKA (reference sequence). Here the CDR3 reads CSASELDGYTF. Here the CDR3 DNA reads TGCAGTGCTAGTGAACTCGATGGCTACACCTTC.

V is TRBV28 and J is TRBJ2-4, with D perhaps matching TRBD1 (7 bases). Deletions cut 5 bases from V and 8 bases from J, with 13 bases between. The germline V gene has CDR1 MDHEN and CDR2 SYDVKM. The CDR3 has 13 residues. The chain's CDR3 is CASSQPGGHIQYF. For the CDR3, the DNA is TGTGCCAGCAGTCAGCCAGGGGGGCACATTCAGTACTTC. The full variable domain, with the rest looked up from reference TRBV28 and TRBJ2-4, is DVKVTQSSRYLVKRTGEKVFLECVQDMDHENMFWYRQDPGLGLRLIYFSYDVKMKEKGDIPEGYSVSREKKERFSLILESASTNQTSMYLCASSQPGGHIQYFGAGTRLSVL.

The rearrangement links TRBV4-3 to TRBJ2-1; 9 bases fit TRBD2. The V gene end was trimmed by 0 bases and the J gene end by 7 bases; junction bases not matched to a gene: 10. Germline CDR1 is LGHNA and CDR2 is YSLEER. The CDR3 has 17 residues. CDR3 coding DNA: TGCGCCAGCAGCCAAGAGTCGGGGCGGGGGGGCCTTAATGAGCAGTTCTTC. It encodes CASSQESGRGGLNEQFF.

This clonotype occurred many times. The V gene is TRBV15, the J gene TRBJ2-2; D possibly corresponds to TRBD1 (5 bases). The V and J ends lost 1 base and 7 bases respectively, with 10 bases between them. Germline CDR1 reads LNHNV; CDR2 reads YYDKDF (reference sequence). CDR3 length equals 14 residues. In nucleotides, the CDR3 is TGTGCCACCAGCAGAGTCGTACAGGACGGGGAGCTGTTTTTT. Translating it yields CATSRVVQDGELFF.

This clonotype was counted only a few times. The genes are TRBV20-1 and TRBJ2-7; no clear D gene. In germline, CDR1 is DFQATT, CDR2 SNEGSKA (reference sequence). Trimming took 3 bases from V and 1 from J, leaving 13 bases between them. The CDR3 loop spans 14 amino acids. The CDR3 here is CSASEATVSYEQYF. Here the CDR3 DNA reads TGCAGTGCTAGTGAGGCAACAGTTTCCTACGAGCAGTACTTC.

The table lists this clonotype with a few counts. The chain joins TRBV12-3 or TRBV12-4 to TRBJ2-1; D not resolved. CDR3 size: 15 residues. V shed 3 bases and J shed 6 bases, with 15 bases lying between them. The DNA for the CDR3 is TGTGCCAGCAGTTTTGGAGACGACGTAGGCAATGAGCAGTTCTTC. Its translation is CASSFGDDVGNEQFF.